A single T cell receptor (beta chain) is shown here with its context. No cognate antigen has been identified for it. Within one base of it there is no much larger clone, and no base qualities were kept. The CDR3 contains 14 residues, cysteine and phenylalanine counted. Only the CDR3 part of the read is kept: 42 bases, read in frame from the first base. V lost 11 bases and J lost 3 bases; the stretch between them is 20 bases long. CDR1 and CDR2 were assigned from the germline V gene (reference sequence) as LNHNV and YYDKDF. The data originate from a study of T cells and Merkel cell carcinoma outcomes (dated by TCRdb to 2020 to 2022). Some background on the complete study: The tumor T-cell repertoire, together with T-cell density, was examined as a predictor of clinical outcome in patients with Merkel cell carcinoma.

Broader findings and caveats from the paper: T-cell repertoire features combined with T-cell density were reported to predict clinical outcomes in Merkel cell carcinoma patients.

Receptors were amplified or captured by the immunoSEQ multiplex PCR assay. TCRdb took this table from immuneACCESS and kept in-frame rearrangements with V and J called. Such tables lack part of the clones; where checked against another copy, unresolved V genes explain under half of the gap, and the rest is unexplained. Within this sample are about 15,000 clones, with 75% to 90% of them counted one time only. The ten top clones hold around 8.3% of the sample. The samples were taken from patients with Merkel cell carcinoma. Here the chain combines TRBV15 and TRBJ2-7, with the D gene tentatively TRBD1 or TRBD2, based on 5 matching bases in each. This clonotype was sampled from a human donor with Merkel cell carcinoma. The sequencing sample was made of tumor tissue from Merkel cell carcinoma. The DNA is TGTGCCCGGGGCCTGAGGGTAGTGATCTACGAGCAGTACTTC. Its amino acids are CARGLRVVIYEQYF.